This T cell receptor beta chain was found in a study of T cell responses to AZD1222 COVID-19 vaccine. A remark on this clone: Its matching antigen is unknown.

Study-wide results and caveats: A mostly white British donor set with more females was recruited, and clonal diversity was possibly underestimated. Spike-spanning, vaccine-associated CD4 TCRs were dominant at 160-218 and 743-854.

The repertoire was sequenced with immunoSEQ multiplex PCR; TCRdb's copy has only in-frame clones and lacks some. This sample has 85,000 to 120,000 clones, with roughly 90% found just once. The CDR3 has 13 amino acids. Looked up from germline, CDR1 is SEHNR and CDR2 is FQNEAQ (reference sequence). Deletions cut 7 bases from V and 8 bases from J, with 14 bases between. The chain employs TRBV7-9 and TRBJ2-2; perhaps TRBD2 as D (5 bases). The clonotype originates from an adult in good health. The sequencing used peripheral blood, collected on day 0 of AZD1222 vaccination. The CDR3 DNA reads as TGTGCCAGCACCACTAGGGAGAAGGGGGAGCTGTTTTTT. It codes for CASTTREKGELFF.